The 20 T cell receptor beta chains below all came from one sample that was sequenced in a study of cytomegalovirus exposure and HLA in healthy donors. The repertoire was sequenced with immunoSEQ multiplex PCR; TCRdb's copy has only in-frame clones and lacks some. The sample has some 140,000 clones; 70% to 90% are singletons. The source material was PBMCs. The receptors were sampled from a man aged 18-30 years in good health and CMV-seronegative.

The chain joins TRBV9 to TRBJ1-2; possibly TRBD1 for D (6 bases). Trimming removed 4 bases from V and 2 bases from J, with 18 bases in between. The CDR3 runs 16 residues. Germline V gene data show CDR1 as SGDLS and CDR2 as YYNGEE. The CDR3 sequence is CASSPRGGRENYGYTF. CDR3 bases: TGTGCCAGCAGCCCGCGGGGGGGCAGGGAGAACTATGGCTACACCTTC. The full variable domain, its missing parts supplied by reference TRBV9 and TRBJ1-2, is DSGVTQTPKHLITATGQRVTLRCSPRSGDLSVYWYQQSLDQGLQFLIQYYNGEERAKGNILERFSAQQFPDLHSELNLSSLELGDSALYFCASSPRGGRENYGYTFGSGTRLTVV.

The V call is TRBV4-3, the J call TRBJ2-7, with 8 bases that match TRBD2. Germline CDR1 is LGHNA and CDR2 is YSLEER. The V segment lost 6 bases and the J segment 6 bases; nucleotides outside the gene matches: 7. The CDR3 spans 13 residues. The CDR3: CASSSQREREQYF. The DNA of the CDR3 is TGCGCCAGCAGTTCCCAGCGGGAGCGCGAGCAGTACTTC.

The V and J genes are TRBV13 and TRBJ2-1, with D unclear. With 3 bases removed from V and 7 bases from J, the gap between germline ends came to 13 bases. The CDR3 is 14 residues long. CDR1 is PRHDT and CDR2 is FYEKMQ in the germline V gene (reference sequence). The CDR3 DNA follows: TGTGCCAGCAGCTTCCACGCGCCTAGGAATGAGCAGTTCTTC. Its translation is CASSFHAPRNEQFF.

The rearrangement uses TRBV7-9 and TRBJ1-1, with TRBD1 as a possible D gene (5 bases). Germline V lookup: CDR1 SEHNR, CDR2 FQNEAQ (reference sequence). Trimming removed 5 bases at V and 0 bases at J, with 19 bases between. The CDR3 spans 17 residues. As DNA, the CDR3 is TGTGCCAGCAGCCTTAAGGGACTCCGAAACTTGAACACTGAAGCTTTCTTT. It codes for CASSLKGLRNLNTEAFF.

The chain joins TRBV27 to TRBJ2-5, with TRBD2 matching 10 bases. The CDR3 length is 14 residues. Trimming at V came to 6 bases and at J to 5 bases, leaving 6 bases not matched to a gene. Germline CDR1 reads MNHEY; CDR2 reads SMNVEV (reference sequence). CDR3 sequence reads: CASRRTSGVETQYF. The CDR3 DNA sequence: TGTGCCAGCAGAAGAACTAGCGGGGTGGAGACCCAGTACTTC.

The V and J genes are TRBV6-1 and TRBJ1-1, with D maybe TRBD1 (5 bases). V was shortened by 2 bases and J by 4 bases, with 17 bases between the two germline ends. The CDR3 contains 16 residues. Per the germline V gene, CDR1 is MNHNS and CDR2 is SASEGT. The CDR3 nucleotides are TGTGCCAGCAGTGAAATCGGGGGGATGCGGGGCACTGAAGCTTTCTTT. Translating it yields CASSEIGGMRGTEAFF.

This rearrangement joins TRBV9 to TRBJ1-3; D possibly corresponds to TRBD1 (5 bases). V was cut by 0 bases and J by 2 bases, with 12 bases left in between. The CDR3 is made up of 16 amino acids. Germline loops: CDR1 SGDLS, CDR2 YYNGEE. The CDR3 DNA reads TGTGCCAGCAGCGTAGGTGGGGGGGGTGCTGGAAACACCATATATTTT. Protein sequence: CASSVGGGGAGNTIYF.

V gene TRBV4-1 combines with J gene TRBJ1-4, with D uncertain. Between the trimmed V and J ends, which lost 11 bases and 7 bases, there was a span of 17 bases. Per the germline V gene, CDR1 is MGHRA and CDR2 is YSYEKL. The CDR3 consists of 13 residues. This CDR3 reads CASGLVAGEKLFF. CDR3 nucleotides: TGCGCCTCCGGGTTGGTGGCTGGTGAAAAACTGTTTTTT.

The chain employs TRBV28 and TRBJ2-1; 8 nucleotides match TRBD2. In germline, CDR1 is MDHEN, CDR2 SYDVKM. V shed 3 bases and J 10 bases; nucleotides not matched to a gene: 8. CDR3 length: 14 residues. This CDR3 reads CASSLPGGLREQFF. CDR3 coding DNA: TGTGCCAGCAGTTTGCCGGGAGGGCTGCGGGAGCAGTTCTTC.

J is TRBJ2-1 and V is TRBV29-1; 9 bases line up with TRBD1. Germline V lookup: CDR1 SQVTM, CDR2 ANQGSEA. Germline trimming cut 7 bases from V and 6 bases from J; bases unmatched to any gene: 16. The CDR3 consists of 16 residues. The CDR3 DNA is TGCAGCGCATCCCCGTTTATGGGACAGGGAATCAATGAGCAGTTCTTC. Translated, it gives CSASPFMGQGINEQFF.

CDR3: CASSWDRVADTQYF. In DNA form, the CDR3 reads TGTGCCAGCAGTTGGGACAGGGTGGCAGATACGCAGTATTTT. The chain has TRBV6-5 and TRBJ2-3; 9 bases match TRBD1. Losses at the gene ends were 4 bases for V and 4 bases for J; bases not matched to a gene: 3. CDR1 MNHEY and CDR2 SVGAGI come from the germline V gene. This CDR3 spans 14 amino acids.

Regarding this clone: The sample has other DNA sequences that encode this CDR3 too. The V and J genes are TRBV19 and TRBJ2-7, with 7 nucleotides matching TRBD1. J was trimmed by 2 bases and V by 3 bases; bases with no gene match: 4. Germline V gene sequence: CDR1 LNHDA, CDR2 SQIVND (reference sequence). CDR3 size: 14 residues. CDR3 nucleotides: TGTGCCAGTAGTATGGGGACAGCCACCTACGAGCAGTACTTC. It translates to CASSMGTATYEQYF.

This chain connects TRBV2 to TRBJ1-1, with TRBD1 matching 7 bases. The V gene's germline CDR1 is SNHLY and CDR2 FYNNEI. The junction had 7 bases not matched to a gene; V was cut back by 6 bases and J by 0 bases. CDR3 length equals 15 residues. The CDR3 DNA is TGTGCCAGCAGGGGGACAGACTTTATGAACACTGAAGCTTTCTTT. It encodes CASRGTDFMNTEAFF.

This clone has a handful of counts. The V and J genes are TRBV6-4 and TRBJ2-3; 7 nucleotides agree with TRBD2. This CDR3 comprises 16 residues. Germline loops: CDR1 MRHNA, CDR2 SNTAGT. V trimming: 0 bases; J trimming: 3 bases; junction bases outside the gene matches: 6. CDR3 sequence: CASSDSASGATDTQYF. In DNA, the CDR3 is TGTGCCAGCAGTGACTCGGCCAGCGGGGCGACAGATACGCAGTATTTT.

The chain carries TRBV7-9 and TRBJ2-7; possibly TRBD2 for D (5 bases). CDR3 length: 14 residues. Germline V lookup: CDR1 SEHNR, CDR2 FQNEAQ (reference sequence). V was pared by 4 bases and J by 7 bases, with 17 bases between. The CDR3 DNA reads TGTGCCAGCAGCTCGGCCCCGGGGTCGGGAGAGCAGTACTTC. Translated, it gives CASSSAPGSGEQYF.

The V and J genes are TRBV5-6 and TRBJ2-2; D may be TRBD1 (6 bases). V was pared by 4 bases and J by 4 bases, with 17 bases between. The CDR3 sequence is 16 residues long. The V gene's germline CDR1 is SGHDT and CDR2 YYEEEE. The CDR3 loop is CASSGGTNWGTGELFF. CDR3 DNA sequence: TGTGCCAGCAGCGGTGGGACAAATTGGGGCACCGGGGAGCTGTTTTTT.

This chain links TRBV2 with TRBJ2-1; maybe TRBD1 (6 bases). V dropped 6 bases and J dropped 1 base, with 13 bases sitting between them. Per the germline V gene, CDR1 is SNHLY and CDR2 is FYNNEI. The CDR3 spans 15 residues. The CDR3 reads CASRGTGKSYNEQFF. The CDR3 bases are TGTGCCAGCAGGGGAACAGGGAAATCCTACAATGAGCAGTTCTTC.

The chain recombines TRBV4-1 with TRBJ2-7; D is ambiguous. Germline V gives CDR1 MGHRA, CDR2 YSYEKL. This CDR3 region has 17 residues. Between the trimmed V and J ends, which lost 1 base and 3 bases, there was a span of 19 bases. CDR3 DNA sequence: TGCGCCAGCAGCCAAGTCCTTGAACCCAATGAACTCTACGAGCAGTACTTC. Encoded protein: CASSQVLEPNELYEQYF.

The chain recombines TRBV25-1 with TRBJ2-3; D remains ambiguous. This CDR3 region has 11 residues. Trimming took 3 bases from V and 11 from J, leaving 9 bases between them. Germline assignment: CDR1 MGHDK and CDR2 SYGVNS. The CDR3 DNA sequence: TGTGCCAGCAGTGAGTCGATTAGGCAGTATTTT. Its translation is CASSESIRQYF.

In its sample, this clone was seen once. The chain has TRBV13 and TRBJ2-1, with TRBD2 matching over 11 bases. Trimming cost V 1 base and J 8 bases; bases outside gene matches: 4. The CDR3 length is 15 residues. Germline lookup yields CDR1 PRHDT and CDR2 FYEKMQ (reference sequence). DNA of the CDR3: TGTGCCAGCAGCTTAGTAGCGGGAGGGCCCGATGAGCAGTTCTTC. Translation gives CASSLVAGGPDEQFF.